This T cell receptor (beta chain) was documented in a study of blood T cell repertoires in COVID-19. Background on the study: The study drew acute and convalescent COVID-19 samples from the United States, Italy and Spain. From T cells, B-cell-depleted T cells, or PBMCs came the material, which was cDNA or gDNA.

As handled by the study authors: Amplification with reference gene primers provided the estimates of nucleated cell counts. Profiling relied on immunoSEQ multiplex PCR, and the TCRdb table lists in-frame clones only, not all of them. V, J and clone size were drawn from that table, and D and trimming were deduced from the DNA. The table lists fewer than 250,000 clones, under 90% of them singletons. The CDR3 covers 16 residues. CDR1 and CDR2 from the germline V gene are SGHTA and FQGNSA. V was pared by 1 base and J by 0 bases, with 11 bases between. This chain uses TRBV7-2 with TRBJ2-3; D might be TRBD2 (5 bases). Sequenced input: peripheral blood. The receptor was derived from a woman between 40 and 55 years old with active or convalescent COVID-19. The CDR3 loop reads CASSLGVRGSTDTQYF. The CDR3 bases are TGTGCCAGCAGCTTAGGTGTGCGCGGGAGCACAGATACGCAGTATTTT. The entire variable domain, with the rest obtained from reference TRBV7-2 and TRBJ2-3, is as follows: GAGVSQSPSNKVTEKGKDVELRCDPISGHTALYWYRQSLGQGLEFLIYFQGNSAPDKSGLPSDRFSAERTGGSVSTLTIQRTQQEDSAVYLCASSLGVRGSTDTQYFGPGTRLTVL.